One sample yielded the 12 T cell receptor beta chains listed below, sequenced in a study of T-cell memory formation after mild COVID-19. TCRdb itself ran the 5' RACE reads through MiXCR, one entry per CDR3 protein. Altogether 430,000 or so distinct CDR3 sequences are present, more than 20% being singletons, with the ten largest covering approximately 13%. The sample taken for sequencing was PBMCs or a T cell subset sorted from them (not recorded which). These receptor sequences come from an adult woman who had mild COVID-19 (a few samples of this study predate the infection). Cell type and time point are not known.

The chain has TRBV12-3 or TRBV12-4 and TRBJ2-4; D perhaps matches TRBD2 (5 bases). This CDR3 contains 14 residues. V was shortened by 0 bases and J by 3 bases, with 6 bases between the two germline ends. CDR3 loop: CASSLAGSKNIQYF. The CDR3 DNA reads as TGTGCCAGCAGTTTAGCAGGGAGCAAAAACATTCAGTACTTC.

The J gene is TRBJ2-2, the V gene TRBV2; 7 bases match TRBD2. The CDR3 totals 15 residues. V lost 7 bases and J lost 4; bases outside the gene matches: 9. Germline V gene sequence: CDR1 SNHLY, CDR2 FYNNEI. In DNA form, the CDR3 reads TGTGCCAGCATTCTGGAAGGGAGGGGCACCGGGGAGCTGTTTTTT. Its protein is CASILEGRGTGELFF.

The rearrangement uses TRBV12-3 or TRBV12-4 and TRBJ1-1, with unresolved D. Trimming took off 3 bases at V and 1 base at J, with 9 bases between the two ends. The CDR3 runs 14 residues. Here the CDR3 reads CASSFGLQNTEAFF. DNA of the CDR3: TGTGCCAGCAGTTTTGGGTTGCAGAACACTGAAGCTTTCTTT.

This clonotype was picked up a small number of times. The chain couples TRBV7-9 to TRBJ2-1; D is uncertain. The ends were cut back, 6 bases at V and 0 bases at J, with 12 bases in the middle. Germline V gives CDR1 SEHNR, CDR2 FQNEAQ (reference sequence). The CDR3 consists of 15 residues. CDR3 coding DNA: TGTGCCAGCAGTTGGAGCTCGAGCTCCTACAATGAGCAGTTCTTC. This codes for CASSWSSSSYNEQFF.

The V call is TRBV2, the J call TRBJ1-6; 8 nucleotides match TRBD1. The CDR3 extends over 16 amino acids. The trim removed 5 bases at V and 6 bases at J, leaving 9 bases unmatched. The V gene's germline CDR1 is SNHLY and CDR2 FYNNEI. The CDR3: CASSLLDRATNSPLHF. The DNA for the CDR3 is TGTGCCAGCAGTTTATTGGACAGGGCAACTAATTCACCCCTCCACTTT.

This clonotype appeared a few times. V is TRBV7-3 and J is TRBJ2-1, with TRBD1 matching 9 bases. The V and J ends lost 6 bases and 5 bases, in that order; junction bases with no gene match: 8. The CDR3 consists of 15 residues. In germline, CDR1 is SGHTA, CDR2 FQGTGA. The CDR3 here is CASRPTGGVNNEQFF. Here the CDR3 DNA reads TGTGCCAGCAGGCCAACAGGGGGCGTTAACAATGAGCAGTTCTTC.

This clonotype was detected a few times. The J gene is TRBJ2-7, the V gene TRBV20-1; 9 bases are a match to TRBD1. Germline V CDR1 and CDR2: DFQATT, SNEGSKA (reference sequence). The V segment lost 5 bases and the J segment 2 bases; nucleotides outside the gene matches: 7. This CDR3 spans 14 amino acids. CDR3 sequence: CSAGRQGGPYEQYF. DNA of the CDR3: TGCAGTGCTGGCCGACAGGGGGGTCCCTACGAGCAGTACTTC.

There are a few counts of this clonotype. This chain connects TRBV7-2 to TRBJ2-2; TRBD2 aligns across 8 bases. V trimming: 5 bases; J trimming: 4 bases; junction bases outside the gene matches: 6. CDR3 size: 15 residues. Germline CDR1 reads SGHTA; CDR2 reads FQGNSA. The CDR3 is CASSTLGRATGELFF. The CDR3 DNA reads TGTGCCAGCAGCACCCTCGGGAGGGCCACCGGGGAGCTGTTTTTT.

This clonotype was recorded a few times. This chain links TRBV27 with TRBJ2-7, with TRBD2 matching 10 bases. Trimming at V came to 6 bases and at J to 4 bases, leaving 6 bases not matched to a gene. CDR1 is MNHEY and CDR2 is SMNVEV in the germline V gene (reference sequence). This CDR3 has 14 amino acids. The CDR3 coding sequence is TGTGCCAGCAGACCCCTAGCGGGGGTATACGAGCAGTACTTC. Translation gives CASRPLAGVYEQYF.

The chain has TRBV27 and TRBJ1-2, with D tentatively TRBD1 (5 bases). From germline, CDR1 is MNHEY and CDR2 SMNVEV (reference sequence). The CDR3 loop spans 14 amino acids. The ends were cut back, 3 bases at V and 7 bases at J, with 15 bases in the middle. The CDR3 bases are TGTGCCAGCAGTTTGGGGGAGGGCGAAGTTGGCTACACCTTC. This codes for CASSLGEGEVGYTF.

This clonotype was seen just once. The rearrangement links TRBV9 to TRBJ2-1, with 7 bases fitting TRBD2. The V and J ends lost 4 bases and 7 bases, in that order; junction bases with no gene match: 11. The CDR3 has 15 residues. Germline V gene data show CDR1 as SGDLS and CDR2 as YYNGEE. This chain's CDR3 is CASSPWTSPGNEQFF. Written as DNA, the CDR3 is TGTGCCAGCAGCCCCTGGACTAGTCCTGGGAATGAGCAGTTCTTC. The full variable domain, in which reference TRBV9 and TRBJ2-1 provide the parts outside the CDR3, is DSGVTQTPKHLITATGQRVTLRCSPRSGDLSVYWYQQSLDQGLQFLIQYYNGEERAKGNILERFSAQQFPDLHSELNLSSLELGDSALYFCASSPWTSPGNEQFFGPGTRLTVL.

This clonotype has just a few counts. The chain carries TRBV6-5 and TRBJ2-5, with TRBD1 matching over 8 bases. The junction had 3 bases not matched to a gene; V was cut back by 2 bases and J by 4 bases. CDR3 length: 14 residues. Looked up from germline, CDR1 is MNHEY and CDR2 is SVGAGI. The CDR3 here is CASSYRTGRETQYF. The DNA for the CDR3 is TGTGCCAGCAGTTACCGGACAGGGCGAGAGACCCAGTACTTC.